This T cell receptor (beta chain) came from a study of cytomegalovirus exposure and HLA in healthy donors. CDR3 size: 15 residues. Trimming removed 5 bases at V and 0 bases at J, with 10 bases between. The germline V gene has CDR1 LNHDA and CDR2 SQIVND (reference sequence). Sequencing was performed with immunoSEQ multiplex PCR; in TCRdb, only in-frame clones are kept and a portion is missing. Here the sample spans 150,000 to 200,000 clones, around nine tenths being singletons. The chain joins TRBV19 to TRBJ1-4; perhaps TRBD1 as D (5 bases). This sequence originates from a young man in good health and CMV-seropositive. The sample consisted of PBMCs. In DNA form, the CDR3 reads TGTGCCAGTAGTTACAGGCATCCAACTAATGAAAAACTGTTTTTT. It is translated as CASSYRHPTNEKLFF.